The present TCR beta chain was sequenced within a study of cytomegalovirus exposure and HLA in healthy donors. Whole-study findings and limits: According to a later analysis, donors in an Asian-associated ancestry cluster reportedly had fewer N-insertions than the roughly 640-donor mean. A later analysis linked some 17,000 TCR beta sequences to HLA alleles at 0.05 false discovery rate.

About this clone: Antigen: not known.

PCR amplification relied on 60 Vbeta primers (plus 13 Jbeta primers). As processed by the authors: Approximately 80 million unique TCR beta chains, roughly 11 million of them shared, were counted by a later analysis. Sequencing used immunoSEQ multiplex PCR; TCRdb keeps in-frame clones, though not all of them. V and J calls and clone size are given by that table; D and trimming were obtained from the DNA. The sample contains 100,000 to 150,000 clones, 75% to 85% of which appear only once. This clonotype was sampled from a man in his forties or fifties in good health and CMV-seronegative. Source material: PBMCs.

This CDR3 is CASGESGITTGEQYF. In nucleotides, the CDR3 is TGTGCCAGCGGGGAATCCGGGATTACCACGGGGGAGCAGTACTTC. V and J are TRBV2 and TRBJ2-7; weak D call: TRBD2 (5 bases). There are 15 residues in the CDR3. Trimming removed 8 bases from V and 7 bases from J, with 24 bases in between. CDR1 is SNHLY, CDR2 FYNNEI, per germline.